Sequencing of this T cell receptor beta chain was carried out in a study of shared clonotypes between healthy human individuals (dated by TCRdb to 2019 to 2021). A note on the overall study: A couple of women and a few men aged 18 to 49 years were included in the cohort. Blood TCR repertoires of about five healthy adults were deeply sequenced to estimate repertoire size and the extent of clonotype sharing between individuals. For each donor, three plates each were used for CD4 naive and CD4 memory, two plates were used for CD8 naive, and one plate was used for CD8 memory. Leukapheresis yielded between about 0.94 and 9 billion PBMCs per donor. Different laboratories and diverse techniques were used to prepare libraries and sequence TCR repertoires, to increase sequencing depth and limit assay-specific biases.

Healthy HIV-negative adults with no recently reported acute infections or vaccinations were included as donors. Every donor was a Caucasian adult residing in Nashville, Tennessee, USA. Magnetic negative selection was used to enrich CD4+ T cells, after which naive cells were positively selected on CD45RA and the negative fraction became the memory subset. Blood was collected by leukapheresis, and PBMCs were isolated by Ficoll-Histopaque density gradient centrifugation and then cryopreserved in liquid nitrogen vapor phase. Purity and quantity of every magnetically sorted T cell population were checked by analytical flow cytometry. Genomic DNA was isolated from each sorted fraction and quantified by UV absorbance on a Nanodrop 2000c. Using the deep immunoSEQ assay, TCR CDR3 regions were amplified from genomic DNA by multiplex PCR. For each cell subset, the extracted genomic DNA was distributed evenly across all wells of several immunoSEQ 96-well plates, and each plate served as one replicate. For sorted subsets, each replicate PCR was loaded with around 200 ng genomic DNA, equivalent to 25,000 to 35,000 T cell genomes. Purified libraries were quantified with a Qubit 3.0 fluorometer, sized on a Bioanalyzer 2100, and re-quantified with the KAPA Library Quantification kit. Each immunoSEQ 96-well plate was sequenced on its own single-read 150-cycle Illumina NextSeq 550 flow cell. Per the source publication's procedure: Because only junctional sequences without quality scores were contained in the immunoSEQ output, filtering matching that applied to full-length reads could not be performed. Sequences were annotated with PyIR, a Python wrapper for IgBLAST v1.9, and V/J genes and CDR3 were assigned using IMGT germline references. Reads were removed for weak V/J assignments (E-value above 1e-6), missing CDR3, stop codons, out-of-frame junctions, or ambiguous translated residues. V3J clonotypes were defined by identical inferred V gene, J gene, and CDR3 amino acid sequence. Percentage overlap between repertoires was calculated by dividing the number of shared unique clonotypes by the size of the smaller repertoire. RTK rarefaction, the Chao1 estimator, and Recon v2.1 estimates of unobserved clonotypes were used to assess repertoire richness. For all TCRbeta clonotypes obtained by the gDNA method from several donors, generation probabilities were computed with OLGA. Sourced from immuneACCESS, this table was stored by TCRdb with only in-frame sequences that have V and J called. A share of the clones is absent; for the studies checked, an unresolved V gene accounts for under half, and the remainder has no known explanation. Clone size and V and J calls were adopted from that table, with D and trimming inferred from the DNA. For this sample the table gives some 2,000,000 clones, of which roughly 95% were detected only once. The top ten hold roughly 0.13% of the sample.

Germline trimming: 3 bases from V, 6 bases from J; junction bases outside gene matches: 10. Reading from cysteine to phenylalanine, the CDR3 counts 16 amino acids. Left in the record is the CDR3 DNA by itself, 48 bases read in frame from the first base. Via the germline V gene, CDR1 is MGHDK and CDR2 SYGVNS. Beyond this particular receptor, the publication reports: Sharing across several donors was observed for about 4.8% of naive CD4, under 4% of naive CD8, about 2.5% of memory CD4, and roughly 0.4% of memory CD8 clonotypes. The genetic and exposure-history diversity represented was limited by the small number of donors. Estimated clonotype richness was generally larger for naive than for memory subsets. Incomplete sequencing was indicated by rarefaction of sorted-subset datasets, despite the large sequencing depth. Only blood was sampled, and tissue TCR repertoires likely differ from those in blood. Compared with non-shared clonotypes, clonotypes shared by all four sorted-subset donors had higher generation probabilities. Based on pairwise subsampling, the degree of clonotype sharing among donors was expected to be affected by sequencing depth.

Note on this clone: Its specific antigen is unknown. Base qualities were left out, and no much larger clone turns up one base away.

The chain couples TRBV25-1 to TRBJ2-3, and TRBD2 matches 9 of the central bases. Sequencing input: naive CD4+ T cells sorted from blood. Interpreted using the paper, the cell subset or site label stands for: CD45RA+ positively selected. The receptor comes from a man younger than 35 in good health. The CDR3 reads CASSDLGGGAGDTQYF. In nucleotide form, the sequence is TGTGCCAGCAGTGATCTCGGCGGGGGGGCCGGTGATACGCAGTATTTT. The reference TRBV25-1 and TRBJ2-3 proteins fill in what lies around the CDR3, so the full variable domain reads EADIYQTPRYLVIGTGKKITLECSQTMGHDKMYWYQQDPGMELHLIHYSYGVNSTEKGDLSSESTVSRIRTEHFPLTLESARPSHTSQYLCASSDLGGGAGDTQYFGPGTRLTVL.